This record covers a single T cell receptor beta chain. The antigen is undetermined. One junction end disagrees with the germline gene, perhaps due to a read error. MiXCR, run by TCRdb on the RT-PCR reads, gives a single entry per CDR3 protein. The repertoire consists of about 650,000 distinct CDR3 sequences, with 11% to 15% occurring once and the leading ten covering roughly 7.2%. The data stem from a study of response to subunit inactivated influenza vaccine. The germline gives CDR1 LGHDT, CDR2 YNNKEL (reference sequence). This CDR3 spans 15 amino acids. Study outcomes and limitations: Seasonal influenza vaccination, on each occasion, was suggested by the authors to recruit few new T cells.

The rearrangement links TRBV3-1 to TRBJ1-2, with D hard to call. This sample comprised PBMCs from blood, obtained 14 to 15 days before vaccination. This sequence was found in a man in his fifties or sixties who received an inactivated influenza vaccine. The CDR3 is CASSPVEGPNYGYIF. The CDR3 DNA is TGTGCCAGCAGCCCCGTGGAGGGTCCTAACTATGGCTACATCTTC. Filled out from reference TRBV3-1 and TRBJ1-2, the complete variable domain reads DTAVSQTPKYLVTQMGNDKSIKCEQNLGHDTMYWYKQDSKKFLKIMFSYNNKELIINETVPNRFSPKSPDKAHLNLHINSLELGDSAVYFCASSPVEGPNYGYIFGSGTRLTVV.